The clone carrying this TCR beta chain showed up just a few times. The germline gives CDR1 SNHLY, CDR2 FYNNEI. Trimming shortened V by 7 bases and J by 2 bases, and 15 bases separated the two germline ends. The CDR3 sequence is 14 residues long. The data were taken from a study of T cell responses to AZD1222 COVID-19 vaccine. TCRdb's copy holds only in-frame clones and misses some; the assay was immunoSEQ multiplex PCR. Among about 55,000 clones listed, 89% were seen once. The sample in question was peripheral blood, obtained on day 0 of AZD1222 vaccination. The V gene is TRBV2, the J gene TRBJ2-7; possibly TRBD1 or TRBD2 for D (6 bases each). The sequence was collected from an adult in good health. The CDR3 region has the DNA TGTGCCAGCAAAGGGGGTAGCGGTACCTACGAGCAGTACTTC. Residues: CASKGGSGTYEQYF. The full variable domain, completed using reference TRBV2 and TRBJ2-7, is EPEVTQTPSHQVTQMGQEVILRCVPISNHLYFYWYRQILGQKVEFLVSFYNNEISEKSEIFDDQFSVERPDGSNFTLKIRSTKLEDSAMYFCASKGGSGTYEQYFGPGTRLTVT.